The present T cell receptor beta chain was sequenced within a study of CD8 T cells in ankylosing spondylitis. Note on this clonotype: What it binds is unknown.

Via MiXCR, TCRdb re-called the 5' RACE reads, giving one row per CDR3 protein. The profile shows around 180,000 distinct CDR3 sequences, over 10% of them singletons. Study findings and constraints: Clones linked with disease were CD8+ and fairly uncommon in the peripheral blood. A motif of seven or eight highly homologous TCR beta variants was seen as apparently characteristic of ankylosing spondylitis blood.

Germline V lookup: CDR1 SGHRS, CDR2 YFSETQ. V was pared by 0 bases and J by 5 bases, with 3 bases of the junction left unmatched. This CDR3 region has 15 residues. This clonotype was sampled from a female donor with ankylosing spondylitis or in good health (not recorded which). Sequenced sample: blood, either unsorted or a sorted T cell fraction (not recorded which). The V gene is TRBV5-1, the J gene TRBJ2-7; TRBD2 aligns across 12 bases. The CDR3 region is CASSLGLAGVNEQYF. The CDR3 DNA reads TGCGCCAGCAGCTTGGGACTAGCGGGAGTCAACGAGCAGTACTTC.